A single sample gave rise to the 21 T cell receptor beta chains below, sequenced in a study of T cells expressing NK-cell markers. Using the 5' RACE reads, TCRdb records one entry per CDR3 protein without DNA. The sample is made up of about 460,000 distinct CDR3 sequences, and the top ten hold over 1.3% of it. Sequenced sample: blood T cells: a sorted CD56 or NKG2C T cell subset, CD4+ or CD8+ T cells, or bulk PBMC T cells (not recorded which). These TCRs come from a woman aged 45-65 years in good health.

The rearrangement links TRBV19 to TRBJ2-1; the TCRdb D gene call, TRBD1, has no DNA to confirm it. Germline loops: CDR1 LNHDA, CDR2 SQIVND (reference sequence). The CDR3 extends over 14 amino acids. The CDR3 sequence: CASSKGQGRDEQFF.

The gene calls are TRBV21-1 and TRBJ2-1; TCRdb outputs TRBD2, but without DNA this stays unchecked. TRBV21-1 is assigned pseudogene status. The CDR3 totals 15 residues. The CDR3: CASITTSGRENEQFF.

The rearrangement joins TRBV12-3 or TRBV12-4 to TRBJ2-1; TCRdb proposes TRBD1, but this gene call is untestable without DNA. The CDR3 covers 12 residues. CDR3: CASSLRGVWQFF.

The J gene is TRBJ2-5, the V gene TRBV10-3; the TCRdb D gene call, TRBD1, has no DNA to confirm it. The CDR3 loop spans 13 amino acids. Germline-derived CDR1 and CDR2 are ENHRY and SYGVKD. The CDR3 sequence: CGTKAPDKETQYF.

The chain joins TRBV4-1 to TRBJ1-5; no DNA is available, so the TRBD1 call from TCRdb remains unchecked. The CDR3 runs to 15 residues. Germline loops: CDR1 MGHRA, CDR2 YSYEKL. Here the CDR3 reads CASSHPDRSNQPQHF.

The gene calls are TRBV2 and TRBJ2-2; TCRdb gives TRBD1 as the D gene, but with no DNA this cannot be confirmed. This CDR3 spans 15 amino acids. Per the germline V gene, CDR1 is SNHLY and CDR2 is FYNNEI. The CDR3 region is CASKLPGQGSGELFF.

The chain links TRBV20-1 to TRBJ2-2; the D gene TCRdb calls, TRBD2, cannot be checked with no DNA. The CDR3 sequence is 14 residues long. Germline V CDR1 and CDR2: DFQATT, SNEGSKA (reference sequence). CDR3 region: CSAFSGMGSGELFF.

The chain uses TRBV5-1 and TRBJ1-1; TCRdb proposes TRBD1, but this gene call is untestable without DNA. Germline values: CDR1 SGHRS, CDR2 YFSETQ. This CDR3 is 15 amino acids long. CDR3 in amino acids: CASSATGKWDTEAFF.

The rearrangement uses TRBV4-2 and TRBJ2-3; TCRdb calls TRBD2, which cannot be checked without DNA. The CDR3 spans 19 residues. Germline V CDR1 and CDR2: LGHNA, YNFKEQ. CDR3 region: CASSQGRGLAGLTTDTQYF.

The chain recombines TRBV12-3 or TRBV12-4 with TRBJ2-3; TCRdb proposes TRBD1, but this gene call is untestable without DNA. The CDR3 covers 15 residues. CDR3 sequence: CASRGSGIRADTQYF.

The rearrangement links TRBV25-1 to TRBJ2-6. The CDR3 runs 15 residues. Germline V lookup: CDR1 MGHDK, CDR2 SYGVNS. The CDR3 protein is CASSEGTSGANVLTF.

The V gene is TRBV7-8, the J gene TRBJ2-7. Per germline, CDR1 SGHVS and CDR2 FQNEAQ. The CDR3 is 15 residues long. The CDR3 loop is CASSLGGSVFYEQYF.

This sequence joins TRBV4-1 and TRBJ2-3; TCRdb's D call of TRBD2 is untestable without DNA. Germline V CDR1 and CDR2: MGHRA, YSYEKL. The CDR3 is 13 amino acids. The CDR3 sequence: CASSTRLSDTQYF.

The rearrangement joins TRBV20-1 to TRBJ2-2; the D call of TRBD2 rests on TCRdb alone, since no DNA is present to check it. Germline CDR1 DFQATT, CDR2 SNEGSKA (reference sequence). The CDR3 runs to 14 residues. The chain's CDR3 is CSASGTSTPGELFF.

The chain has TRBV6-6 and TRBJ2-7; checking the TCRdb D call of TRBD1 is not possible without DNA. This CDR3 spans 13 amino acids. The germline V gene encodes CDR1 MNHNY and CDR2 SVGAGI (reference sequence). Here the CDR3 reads CASTPRDPGQRYF.

CDR3 in amino acids: CASTAGQGSWATQYF. This chain uses TRBV5-5 with TRBJ2-5; TCRdb picks TRBD1, but there is no DNA to check that call. CDR1 is SGHKS and CDR2 is YYEKEE in the germline V gene (reference sequence). The CDR3 runs to 15 residues.

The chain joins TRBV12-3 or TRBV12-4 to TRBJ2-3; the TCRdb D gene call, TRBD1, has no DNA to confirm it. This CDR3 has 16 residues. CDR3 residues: CASRGSVAGYVDTQYF.

This CDR3 reads CASSSSGAGCPDTQYF. The chain employs TRBV23-1 and TRBJ2-3; without DNA, the TCRdb call of TRBD1 cannot be checked. TRBV23-1 is an open reading frame whose function is uncertain. CDR3 length: 16 residues.

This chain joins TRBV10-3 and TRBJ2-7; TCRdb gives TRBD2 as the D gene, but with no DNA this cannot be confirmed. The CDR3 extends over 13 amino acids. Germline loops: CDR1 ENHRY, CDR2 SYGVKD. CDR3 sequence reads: CATSGLVPYEQYF.

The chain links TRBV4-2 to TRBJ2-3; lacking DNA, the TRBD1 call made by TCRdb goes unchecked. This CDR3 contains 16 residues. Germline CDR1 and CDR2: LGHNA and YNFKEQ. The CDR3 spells CASSQGRGKSGNRQYF.

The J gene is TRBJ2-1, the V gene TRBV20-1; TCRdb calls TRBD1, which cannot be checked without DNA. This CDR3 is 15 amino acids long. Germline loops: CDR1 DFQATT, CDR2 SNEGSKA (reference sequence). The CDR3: CSARPPTGQRNEQFF.